This T cell receptor beta chain derives from a study of technical replicates of blood from a few donors. CDR1 KGHSH and CDR2 LQKENI come from the germline V gene. V gave up 0 bases and J gave up 4 bases, with 12 bases separating them. The CDR3 is made up of 16 amino acids. Data came from immunoSEQ multiplex PCR; TCRdb stores just in-frame clones and leaves some out. The table includes about 76,000 clones, around nine tenths detected once. Sequencing used T cells isolated from PBMCs. The chain carries TRBV18 and TRBJ1-4, with D maybe TRBD1 (5 bases). This receptor was obtained from a human donor in good health. The CDR3 reads CASSPPKGALNEKLFF. CDR3 sequence (DNA): TGTGCCAGCTCACCACCGAAAGGGGCTCTTAATGAAAAACTGTTTTTT.